One and the same sample provided the 27 T cell receptor beta chains below, sequenced in a study of regulatory T cells in long-lasting Graves disease. Building of the TCR beta libraries involved iRepertoire HTBI primers and Arm-PCR of CDR3 regions. From the multiplex PCR reads, TCRdb called clonotypes with MiXCR, one entry per CDR3 protein. Of some 230,000 distinct CDR3 sequences in the sample, about a sixth were seen once. The time point here: newly diagnosed GD, antithyroid drugs for less than 3 months. From PBMCs, RNA was extracted and then used to make the TCR library. The material sequenced was peripheral blood mononuclear cells (PBMCs), taken at new diagnosis, from a patient treated with antithyroid drugs. All receptors derive from a female donor with Graves disease.

This clonotype was seen many times. This sequence joins TRBV9 and TRBJ2-1; the match to TRBD1 covers 7 bases. The J segment lost 1 base and the V segment lost 3 bases, leaving 10 bases of the junction unmatched. CDR1 is SGDLS and CDR2 is YYNGEE in the germline V gene. This CDR3 comprises 17 residues. This CDR3 is CASSGDGQAGSYNEQFF. The DNA for the CDR3 is TGTGCCAGCAGCGGAGACGGACAGGCCGGGTCCTACAATGAGCAGTTCTTC.

In the case of this clonotype: A read error is likely here: a far larger clone is one base away. This rearrangement joins TRBV28 to TRBJ2-1; no clear D gene. The J call may not be correct, given that the DNA end is closer to TRBJ2-7. Germline CDR1 reads MDHEN; CDR2 reads SYDVKM. The CDR3 covers 14 residues. The CDR3 sequence: CASSQVDQPDEQYF. CDR3 nucleotides: TGCGCCAGCAGCCAAGTAGACCAGCCGGACGAGCAGTACTTC.

This clonotype has ten or more counts. The chain has TRBV19 and TRBJ1-6, with 9 nucleotides matching TRBD1. The germline V gene has CDR1 LNHDA and CDR2 SQIVND (reference sequence). Trimming took 11 bases from V and 7 from J; bases not matched to a gene: 6. The CDR3 loop spans 13 amino acids. This chain's CDR3 is CAGGQGANSPLHF. In DNA, the CDR3 is TGTGCCGGGGGACAGGGTGCCAATTCACCCCTCCACTTT.

This clonotype was recorded at least ten times. V is TRBV12-3 or TRBV12-4 and J is TRBJ1-4; no firm D call. V was shortened by 5 bases and J by 7 bases, with 14 bases between the two germline ends. The CDR3 extends over 14 amino acids. This CDR3 reads CASSPSVGGEKLFF. CDR3 in DNA: TGTGCCAGCAGTCCCTCCGTGGGCGGTGAAAAACTGTTTTTT.

This clonotype was counted many times. The rearrangement links TRBV11-2 to TRBJ1-6; D unclear. The CDR3 totals 15 residues. Looked up from germline, CDR1 is SGHAT and CDR2 is FQNNGV. Trimming pared 0 bases from V and 7 bases from J, leaving 10 bases between. The CDR3 spells CASSLESGSNSPLHF. The CDR3 coding sequence is TGTGCCAGCAGCTTAGAGTCCGGGAGCAATTCACCCCTCCACTTT. The full variable domain, completed using reference TRBV11-2 and TRBJ1-6, is EAGVAQSPRYKIIEKRQSVAFWCNPISGHATLYWYQQILGQGPKLLIQFQNNGVVDDSQLPKDRFSAERLKGVDSTLKIQPAKLEDSAVYLCASSLESGSNSPLHFGNGTRLTVT.

This clonotype was counted only a few times. Being one base from a much bigger clone, this may be a read error. The CDR3 DNA reads as TGTGCCAGCAGCGTAGAGGGGGGTCCAGGCACTGAAGCTTTCTTT. Translation: CASSVEGGPGTEAFF. The rearrangement uses TRBV9 and TRBJ1-1; D may be TRBD1 (6 bases). Trimming pared 0 bases from V and 4 bases from J, leaving 13 bases between. Germline V CDR1 and CDR2: SGDLS, YYNGEE. There are 15 residues in the CDR3.

This clonotype has a count of ten or more. The V gene is TRBV20-1, the J gene TRBJ1-4, with D unresolved. In germline, CDR1 is DFQATT, CDR2 SNEGSKA (reference sequence). Deletions cut 0 bases from V and 6 bases from J, with 8 bases between. This CDR3 has 13 amino acids. The CDR3 DNA follows: TGCAGTGCTAGAGAAGTCGCAGATGAAAAACTGTTTTTT. Translated, it gives CSAREVADEKLFF.

Ten or more counts support this clonotype. This rearrangement joins TRBV11-3 to TRBJ1-1, with D perhaps matching TRBD1 (5 bases). Trimming removed 3 bases from V and 7 bases from J, with 12 bases in between. This CDR3 is 13 amino acids long. Germline CDR1 and CDR2: SGHNT and YENEEA. The CDR3 coding sequence is TGTGCCAGCAGCTTCCCGCAGGGAATTGAAGCTTTCTTT. This gives the protein CASSFPQGIEAFF. Drawing the rest from reference TRBV11-3 and TRBJ1-1, the complete variable domain is EAGVVQSPRYKIIEKKQPVAFWCNPISGHNTLYWYLQNLGQGPELLIRYENEEAVDDSQLPKDRFSAERLKGVDSTLKIQPAELGDSAVYLCASSFPQGIEAFFGQGTRLTVV.

This clonotype was seen many times. The chain employs TRBV11-2 and TRBJ2-2; 11 bases are shared with TRBD2. CDR1 is SGHAT and CDR2 is FQNNGV in the germline V gene. The CDR3 is made up of 17 amino acids. Trimming cost V 5 bases and J 5 bases; bases outside gene matches: 10. CDR3 sequence (DNA): TGTGCCAGCAGCCGGATAGCGGGAGGGCCTGGGACCGGGGAGCTGTTTTTT. Its protein is CASSRIAGGPGTGELFF. The entire variable domain, with the rest obtained from reference TRBV11-2 and TRBJ2-2, is as follows: EAGVAQSPRYKIIEKRQSVAFWCNPISGHATLYWYQQILGQGPKLLIQFQNNGVVDDSQLPKDRFSAERLKGVDSTLKIQPAKLEDSAVYLCASSRIAGGPGTGELFFGEGSRLTVL.

There are many counts of this clonotype. The chain carries TRBV27 and TRBJ1-4, with a tentative D call TRBD1 (5 bases). The CDR3 has 14 residues. Germline V gene sequence: CDR1 MNHEY, CDR2 SMNVEV (reference sequence). The V end lost 5 bases, the J end lost 10 bases, and 17 bases lay between the germline ends. As DNA, the CDR3 is TGTGCCAGCAGTGCCCGGGGCAGGGTAGCAAAACTGTTTTTT. This translates into CASSARGRVAKLFF. The full variable domain, completed using reference TRBV27 and TRBJ1-4, is EAQVTQNPRYLITVTGKKLTVTCSQNMNHEYMSWYRQDPGLGLRQIYYSMNVEVTDKGDVPEGYKVSRKEKRNFPLILESPSPNQTSLYFCASSARGRVAKLFFGSGTQLSVL.

This clonotype appeared a few times. This chain joins TRBV6-1 and TRBJ1-1; D might be TRBD1 (5 bases). The CDR3 covers 13 residues. From germline, CDR1 is MNHNS and CDR2 SASEGT. V was trimmed by 6 bases and J by 6 bases, leaving 14 bases between them. The CDR3 DNA reads TGTGCCAGCAGCCAGGGTTTTCAGGCTGAAGCTTTCTTT. Translation gives CASSQGFQAEAFF.

This clonotype has a count of ten or more. The V call is TRBV5-6, the J call TRBJ2-3; D uncertain. The germline CDR1 and CDR2 sequences are SGHDT and YYEEEE. This CDR3 is 12 amino acids long. Trimming removed 2 bases from V and 1 base from J, with 2 bases in between. The CDR3 loop is CASSFRTDTQYF. The CDR3 DNA sequence: TGTGCCAGCAGCTTTCGCACAGATACGCAGTATTTT.

At least ten counts were recorded for this clonotype. V usage is TRBV9 and J usage is TRBJ1-2; D is undetermined. V gave up 1 base and J gave up 10 bases, with 29 bases separating them. This CDR3 comprises 18 residues. Germline V lookup: CDR1 SGDLS, CDR2 YYNGEE. CDR3 nucleotides: TGTGCCAGCAGCGTAAATACCGGTACAGCCCGGCCCGGACGGAACTACACCTTC. Its translation: CASSVNTGTARPGRNYTF.

This clonotype was counted between two and nine times. This chain joins TRBV20-1 and TRBJ2-1; possible D gene TRBD2, 5 bases. V lost 4 bases, J lost 5 bases, and 15 bases lay in between. Per germline, CDR1 DFQATT and CDR2 SNEGSKA (reference sequence). The CDR3 extends over 14 amino acids. The chain's CDR3 is CSAIQSGTHNEQFF. In DNA form, the CDR3 reads TGCAGTGCTATACAGAGCGGAACACACAATGAGCAGTTCTTC.

This clonotype was counted ten times or more. V is TRBV11-2 and J is TRBJ2-7; the match to TRBD2 covers 9 bases. This CDR3 comprises 16 residues. Germline-derived CDR1 and CDR2 are SGHAT and FQNNGV. The J segment lost 5 bases and the V segment lost 5 bases, leaving 13 bases of the junction unmatched. The CDR3 protein is CASSPVALAGNHEQYF. CDR3 in DNA: TGTGCCAGCAGCCCAGTTGCCCTAGCGGGGAACCACGAGCAGTACTTC.

The chain is built from TRBV19 and TRBJ2-5; D perhaps matches TRBD1 (6 bases). This CDR3 is built from 17 residues. Germline V gene data show CDR1 as LNHDA and CDR2 as SQIVND (reference sequence). The V gene lost 4 bases and the J gene lost 2 bases, with 20 bases spanning the gap. CDR3 in amino acids: CASSTTRDTQTQETQYF. CDR3 nucleotides: TGTGCCAGTAGTACAACCCGGGACACCCAAACACAAGAGACCCAGTACTTC.

The chain uses TRBV9 and TRBJ2-2; D may be TRBD1 or TRBD2 (5 bases each). Trimming pared 4 bases from V and 6 bases from J, leaving 16 bases between. CDR3 length equals 15 residues. The germline CDR1 and CDR2 sequences are SGDLS and YYNGEE. The CDR3 DNA sequence: TGTGCCAGCAGCCGGGGCAGGGTATCGGCCGGGGAGCTGTTTTTT. Translating gives CASSRGRVSAGELFF.

On this clonotype itself: This clone may be a read error of a much larger clone one base away. V is TRBV6-2 or TRBV6-3 and J is TRBJ1-5; D uncertain. The CDR3 contains 14 residues. V was pared by 5 bases and J by 0 bases, with 8 bases between. Germline-derived CDR1 and CDR2 are MNHEY and SVGEGT. DNA for the CDR3: TGTGCCAGCAGTGAAGCGGGTAGCAATCAGCCCCAGCATTTT. Amino acid sequence: CASSEAGSNQPQHF.

This clonotype appeared many times. The rearrangement joins TRBV6-2 or TRBV6-3 to TRBJ1-2; D call uncertain. V shed 7 bases and J shed 0 bases, with 15 bases lying between them. The CDR3 is 15 amino acids. CDR1 and CDR2 (germline): MNHEY, SVGEGT. This CDR3 reads CASINGGLPNYGYTF. The CDR3 DNA reads TGTGCCAGCATTAATGGAGGTCTGCCTAACTATGGCTACACCTTC.

This chain uses TRBV5-4 with TRBJ1-2; D not certain. The length of the CDR3 is 13 residues. The germline V gene has CDR1 SGHNT and CDR2 YYREEE (reference sequence). The chain's CDR3 is CALAMTGLYGYTF. For the CDR3, the DNA is TGTGCGTTGGCTATGACGGGCCTCTATGGCTACACCTTC.

This clonotype was seen at least ten times. The V call is TRBV7-2, the J call TRBJ2-3; 12 positions agree with TRBD2. The CDR3 covers 15 residues. Germline trimming cut 4 bases from V and 5 bases from J; bases unmatched to any gene: 4. Germline V gene lookup returns CDR1 SGHTA and CDR2 FQGNSA. CDR3 DNA: TGTGCCAGCAGCTCTCTAGCGGGAGGGATAGATACGCAGTATTTT. Protein product: CASSSLAGGIDTQYF.

This clonotype appeared many times. The chain combines TRBV4-3 with TRBJ2-6, with 7 positions matching TRBD2. Germline CDR1 LGHNA, CDR2 YSLEER. V lost 0 bases to trimming and J lost 0 bases; unmatched junction nucleotides: 11. This CDR3 spans 20 amino acids. CDR3 loop: CASSQDPTSARRSGANVLTF. The CDR3 DNA follows: TGCGCCAGCAGCCAAGACCCTACTAGCGCCAGACGCTCTGGGGCCAACGTCCTGACTTTC.

This clonotype was observed many times. V gene TRBV12-5 combines with J gene TRBJ2-7, with TRBD2 matching over 11 bases. This CDR3 comprises 14 residues. The J segment lost 3 bases and the V segment lost 6 bases, leaving 4 bases of the junction unmatched. Germline loops: CDR1 LGHNT, CDR2 FRNRAP. CDR3 DNA sequence: TGTGCTAGTGGGGGGACTAGCGGAAACTACGAGCAGTACTTC. Its protein product is CASGGTSGNYEQYF.

The sample holds many counts of this clonotype. The chain is built from TRBV18 and TRBJ2-7; no definite D call. CDR3 length equals 13 residues. Germline-derived CDR1 and CDR2 are KGHSH and LQKENI. V gave up 3 bases and J gave up 5 bases, with 11 bases separating them. CDR3 protein: CASSPGKMDEQYF. Written as DNA, the CDR3 is TGTGCCAGCTCACCGGGGAAGATGGACGAGCAGTACTTC.

This clonotype was counted many times. The rearrangement links TRBV6-1 to TRBJ1-5; D is undetermined. This CDR3 contains 13 residues. Germline assignment: CDR1 MNHNS and CDR2 SASEGT. Trimming cost V 1 base and J 5 bases, with 6 bases left between them. The CDR3 region is CASSEDPDQPQHF. The CDR3, as DNA: TGTGCCAGCAGTGAAGACCCCGATCAGCCCCAGCATTTT.

This clonotype was detected ten times or more. The chain employs TRBV12-3 or TRBV12-4 and TRBJ1-5, with a possible D match to TRBD1 (5 bases). Trimming removed 2 bases from V and 10 bases from J, with 15 bases in between. CDR3 length equals 14 residues. CDR3 region: CASSLNRRNYPQHF. CDR3 in DNA: TGTGCCAGCAGTTTAAACAGGCGAAATTATCCCCAGCATTTT.

In its sample, this clonotype was seen many times. The CDR3 DNA reads as TGTGCCAGCAGCTCCCGGGGGAGCTCCTACAATGAGCAGTTCTTC. This sequence encodes CASSSRGSSYNEQFF. The chain carries TRBV11-2 and TRBJ2-1; D is perhaps TRBD2 (6 bases). Germline loops: CDR1 SGHAT, CDR2 FQNNGV. Trimming removed 4 bases at V and 0 bases at J, with 10 bases between. The CDR3 covers 15 residues.